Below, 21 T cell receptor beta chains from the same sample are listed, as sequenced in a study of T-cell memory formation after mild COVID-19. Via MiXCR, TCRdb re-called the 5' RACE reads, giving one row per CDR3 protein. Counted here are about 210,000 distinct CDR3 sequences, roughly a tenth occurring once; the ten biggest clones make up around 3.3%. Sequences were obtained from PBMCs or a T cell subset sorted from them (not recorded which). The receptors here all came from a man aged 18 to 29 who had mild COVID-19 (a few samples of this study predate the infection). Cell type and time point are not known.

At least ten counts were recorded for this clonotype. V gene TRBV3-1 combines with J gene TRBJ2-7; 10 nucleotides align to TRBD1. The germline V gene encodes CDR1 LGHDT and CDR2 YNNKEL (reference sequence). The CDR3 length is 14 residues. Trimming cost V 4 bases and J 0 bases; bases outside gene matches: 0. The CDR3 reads CASSRTGGSYEQYF. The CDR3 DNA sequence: TGTGCCAGCAGCCGGACAGGGGGCTCCTACGAGCAGTACTTC.

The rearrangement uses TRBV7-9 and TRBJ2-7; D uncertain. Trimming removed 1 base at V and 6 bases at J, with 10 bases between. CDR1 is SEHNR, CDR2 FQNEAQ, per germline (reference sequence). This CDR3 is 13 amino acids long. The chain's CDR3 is CASSLGPPGEQYV. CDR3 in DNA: TGTGCCAGCAGCTTAGGCCCCCCGGGCGAGCAGTACGTC.

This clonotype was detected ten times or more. The CDR3 nucleotides are TGTGCCAGCACCGAGATCGTCGGGAGTGAAGCTTTCTTT. Its protein is CASTEIVGSEAFF. The chain couples TRBV12-3 or TRBV12-4 to TRBJ1-1; D not resolved. The CDR3 covers 13 residues. V was pared by 7 bases and J by 7 bases, with 16 bases between.

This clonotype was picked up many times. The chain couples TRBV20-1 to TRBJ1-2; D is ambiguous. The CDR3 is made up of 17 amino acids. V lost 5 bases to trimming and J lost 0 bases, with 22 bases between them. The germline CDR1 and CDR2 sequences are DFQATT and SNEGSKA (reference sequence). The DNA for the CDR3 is TGCAGTGCTCCCCTGAGGGTCAGAGACGCAGCTAACTATGGCTACACCTTC. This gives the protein CSAPLRVRDAANYGYTF.

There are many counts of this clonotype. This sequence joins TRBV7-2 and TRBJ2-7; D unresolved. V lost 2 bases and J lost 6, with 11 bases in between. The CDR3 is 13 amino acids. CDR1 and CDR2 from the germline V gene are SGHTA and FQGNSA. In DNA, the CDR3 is TGTGCCAGCAGCTTAAGTAGCAGTGTCGAGCAGTACGTC. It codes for CASSLSSSVEQYV.

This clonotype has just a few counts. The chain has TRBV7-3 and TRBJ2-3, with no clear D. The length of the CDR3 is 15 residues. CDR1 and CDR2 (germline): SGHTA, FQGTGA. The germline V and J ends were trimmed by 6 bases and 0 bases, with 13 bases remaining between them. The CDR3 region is CASRLGIVSTDTQYF. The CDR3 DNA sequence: TGTGCCAGCAGGTTAGGGATTGTGAGCACAGATACGCAGTATTTT.

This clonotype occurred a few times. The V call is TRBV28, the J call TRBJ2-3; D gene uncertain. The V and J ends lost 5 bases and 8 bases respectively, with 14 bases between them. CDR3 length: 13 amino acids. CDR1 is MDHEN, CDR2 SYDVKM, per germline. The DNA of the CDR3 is TGTGCCAGCAGTCTGTCGAGCGAGGCTACGCAGTATTTT. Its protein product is CASSLSSEATQYF. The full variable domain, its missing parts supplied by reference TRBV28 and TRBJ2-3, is DVKVTQSSRYLVKRTGEKVFLECVQDMDHENMFWYRQDPGLGLRLIYFSYDVKMKEKGDIPEGYSVSREKKERFSLILESASTNQTSMYLCASSLSSEATQYFGPGTRLTVL.

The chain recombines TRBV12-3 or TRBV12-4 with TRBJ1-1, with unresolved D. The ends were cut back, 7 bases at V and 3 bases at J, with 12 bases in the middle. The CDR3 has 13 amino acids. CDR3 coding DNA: TGTGCCAGCAAGAGGAATTTGGACACTGAAGCTTTCTTT. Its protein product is CASKRNLDTEAFF.

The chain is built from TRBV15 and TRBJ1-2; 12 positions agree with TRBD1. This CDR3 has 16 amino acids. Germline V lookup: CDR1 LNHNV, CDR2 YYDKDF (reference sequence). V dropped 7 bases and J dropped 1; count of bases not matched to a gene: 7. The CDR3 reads CATTGTGGFFNYGYTF. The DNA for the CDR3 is TGTGCCACCACCGGGACAGGGGGCTTTTTTAACTATGGCTACACCTTC.

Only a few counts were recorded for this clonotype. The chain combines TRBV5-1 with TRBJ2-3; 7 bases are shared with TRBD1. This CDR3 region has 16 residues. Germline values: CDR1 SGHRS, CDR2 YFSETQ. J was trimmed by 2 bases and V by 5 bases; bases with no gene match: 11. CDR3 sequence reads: CASSTAGTENTDTQYF. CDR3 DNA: TGCGCCAGCAGTACCGCCGGGACAGAGAACACAGATACGCAGTATTTT. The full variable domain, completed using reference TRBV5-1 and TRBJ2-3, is KAGVTQTPRYLIKTRGQQVTLSCSPISGHRSVSWYQQTPGQGLQFLFEYFSETQRNKGNFPGRFSGRQFSNSRSEMNVSTLELGDSALYLCASSTAGTENTDTQYFGPGTRLTVL.

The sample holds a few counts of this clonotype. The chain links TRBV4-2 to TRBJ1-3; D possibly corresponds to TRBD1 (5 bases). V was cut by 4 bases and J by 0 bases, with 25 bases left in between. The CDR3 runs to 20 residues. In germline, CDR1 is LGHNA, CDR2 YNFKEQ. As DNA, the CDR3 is TGTGCCAGCAGCCTTTTGGGGCAGGGAAGTAACCGGGACTCTGGAAACACCATATATTTT. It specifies CASSLLGQGSNRDSGNTIYF.

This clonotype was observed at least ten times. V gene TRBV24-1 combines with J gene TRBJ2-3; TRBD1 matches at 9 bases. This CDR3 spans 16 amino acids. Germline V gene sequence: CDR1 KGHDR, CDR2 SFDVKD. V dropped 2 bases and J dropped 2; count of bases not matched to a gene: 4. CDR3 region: CATSDWGQGYTDTQYF. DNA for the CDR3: TGTGCCACCAGTGATTGGGGACAGGGATACACAGATACGCAGTATTTT.

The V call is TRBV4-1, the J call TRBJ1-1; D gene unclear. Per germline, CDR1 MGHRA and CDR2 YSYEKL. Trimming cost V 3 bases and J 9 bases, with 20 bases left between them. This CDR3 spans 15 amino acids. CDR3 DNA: TGCGCCAGCAGCCAGATTAGCACGGCGGAGGGAAAAGCTTTCTTT. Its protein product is CASSQISTAEGKAFF.

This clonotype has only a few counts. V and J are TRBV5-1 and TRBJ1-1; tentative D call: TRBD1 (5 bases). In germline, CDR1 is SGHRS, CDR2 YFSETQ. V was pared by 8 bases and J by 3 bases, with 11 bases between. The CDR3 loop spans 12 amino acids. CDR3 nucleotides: TGCGCCAGTGGGGCACCAGACACTGAAGCTTTCTTT. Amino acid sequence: CASGAPDTEAFF.

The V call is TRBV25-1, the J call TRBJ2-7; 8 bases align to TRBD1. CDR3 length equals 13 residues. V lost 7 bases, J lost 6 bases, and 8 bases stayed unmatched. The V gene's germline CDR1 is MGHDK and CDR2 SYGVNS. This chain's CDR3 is CASKGVDRAEQYF. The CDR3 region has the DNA TGTGCCAGCAAAGGGGTGGACAGGGCCGAGCAGTACTTC.

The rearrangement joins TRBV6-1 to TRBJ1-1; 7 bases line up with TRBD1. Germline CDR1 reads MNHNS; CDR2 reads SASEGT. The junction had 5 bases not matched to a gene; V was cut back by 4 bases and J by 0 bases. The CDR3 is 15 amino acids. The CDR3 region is CASSGTGTVNTEAFF. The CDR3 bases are TGTGCCAGCAGTGGAACCGGGACAGTGAACACTGAAGCTTTCTTT.

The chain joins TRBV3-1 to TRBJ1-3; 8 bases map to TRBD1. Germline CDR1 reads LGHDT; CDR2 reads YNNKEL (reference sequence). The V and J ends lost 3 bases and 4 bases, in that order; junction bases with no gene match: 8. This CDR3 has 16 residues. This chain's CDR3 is CASSHRQGAQGNTIYF. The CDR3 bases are TGTGCCAGCAGCCACCGGCAGGGGGCGCAAGGAAACACCATATATTTT.

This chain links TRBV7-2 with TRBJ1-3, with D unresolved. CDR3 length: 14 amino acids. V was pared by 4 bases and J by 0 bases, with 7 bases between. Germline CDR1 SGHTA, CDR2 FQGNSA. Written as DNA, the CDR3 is TGTGCCAGCAGCTCCCAGAGCTCTGGAAACACCATATATTTT. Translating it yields CASSSQSSGNTIYF. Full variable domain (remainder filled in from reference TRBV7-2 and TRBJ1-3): GAGVSQSPSNKVTEKGKDVELRCDPISGHTALYWYRQSLGQGLEFLIYFQGNSAPDKSGLPSDRFSAERTGGSVSTLTIQRTQQEDSAVYLCASSSQSSGNTIYFGEGSWLTVV.

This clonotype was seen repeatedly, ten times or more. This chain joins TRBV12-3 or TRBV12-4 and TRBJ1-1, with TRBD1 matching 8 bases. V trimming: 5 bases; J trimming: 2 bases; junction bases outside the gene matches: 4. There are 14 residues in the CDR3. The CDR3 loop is CASSQGARNTEAFF. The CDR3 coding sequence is TGTGCCAGCAGTCAGGGGGCGCGAAACACTGAAGCTTTCTTT.

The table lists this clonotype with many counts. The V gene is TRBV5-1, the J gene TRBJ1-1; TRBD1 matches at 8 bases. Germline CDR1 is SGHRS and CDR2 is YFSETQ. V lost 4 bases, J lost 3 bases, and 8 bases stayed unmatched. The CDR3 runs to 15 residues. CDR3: CASSLDRAGDTEAFF. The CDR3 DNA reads TGCGCCAGCAGCCTGGACAGGGCGGGTGACACTGAAGCTTTCTTT.

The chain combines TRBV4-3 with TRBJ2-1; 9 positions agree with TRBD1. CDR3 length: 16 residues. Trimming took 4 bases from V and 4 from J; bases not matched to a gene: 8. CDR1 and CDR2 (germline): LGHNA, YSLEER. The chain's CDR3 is CASSRAGTGQYNEQFF. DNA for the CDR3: TGCGCCAGCAGCCGAGCGGGGACAGGGCAATACAATGAGCAGTTCTTC.